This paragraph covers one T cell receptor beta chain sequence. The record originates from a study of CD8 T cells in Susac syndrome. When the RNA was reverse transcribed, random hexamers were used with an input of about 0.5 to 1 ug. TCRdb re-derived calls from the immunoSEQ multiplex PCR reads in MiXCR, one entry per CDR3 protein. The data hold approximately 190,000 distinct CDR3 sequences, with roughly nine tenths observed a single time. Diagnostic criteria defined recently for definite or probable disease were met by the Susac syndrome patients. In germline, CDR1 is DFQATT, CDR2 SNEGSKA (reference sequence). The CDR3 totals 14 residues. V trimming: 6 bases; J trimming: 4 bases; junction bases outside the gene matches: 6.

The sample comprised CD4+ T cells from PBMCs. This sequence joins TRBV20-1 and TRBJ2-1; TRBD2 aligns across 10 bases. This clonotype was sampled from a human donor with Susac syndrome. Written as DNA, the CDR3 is TGCAGTGCCAGCGGGGGGGTGAATTACAATGAGCAGTTCTTC. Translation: CSASGGVNYNEQFF.